Presented here are 32 T cell receptor beta chains from one specimen sequenced in a study of blood T cell repertoires in COVID-19. Profiled with immunoSEQ multiplex PCR; TCRdb holds only in-frame clones, not every one. The sample comprises tens of thousands of clones, roughly 90% of which are singletons, and around 5.3% rests with the top ten. The source material was peripheral blood. The receptors stem from a human donor in a cohort sampled during active COVID-19.

The count of this clone is one. The chain recombines TRBV7-9 with TRBJ1-2; D remains unclear. V lost 1 base, J lost 2 bases, and 8 bases lay in between. The CDR3 spans 14 residues. Per the germline V gene, CDR1 is SEHNR and CDR2 is FQNEAQ (reference sequence). The DNA of the CDR3 is TGTGCCAGCAGCTTAGTCGGCAGGAACTATGGCTACACCTTC. It yields the protein CASSLVGRNYGYTF.

The chain has TRBV3-1 (or the pseudogene TRBV3-2) and TRBJ1-2; no reliable D call. Germline V gene lookup returns CDR1 LGHDT and CDR2 YNNKEL (reference sequence). The V end lost 0 bases, the J end lost 4 bases, and 12 bases lay between the germline ends. The CDR3 extends over 15 amino acids. The CDR3 nucleotides are TGTGCCAGCAGCCAAGACCTATCAACGGGCTATGGCTACACCTTC. Its translation: CASSQDLSTGYGYTF.

The chain employs TRBV21-1 and TRBJ1-5; the listed D gene, TRBD1, was not tested against the DNA. TRBV21-1 is termed a pseudogene. The CDR3 loop spans 17 amino acids. CDR3 nucleotides: TGTGCCAGCAGTCAGTCCACGGGACAGGGAAGCAATCAGCCCCAGCATTTT. This encodes CASSQSTGQGSNQPQHF.

The V gene is TRBV18, the J gene TRBJ1-2, with D uncertain. The CDR3 has 12 residues. V lost 8 bases to trimming and J lost 6 bases, with 13 bases between them. CDR1 and CDR2 (germline): KGHSH, LQKENI. CDR3 nucleotides: TGTGCCAGCCCAGATCGTAAGAATGGCTACACCTTC. As protein: CASPDRKNGYTF.

This clone was seen a single time. V is TRBV5-6 and J is TRBJ2-2; 9 bases line up with TRBD1. Germline V gene sequence: CDR1 SGHDT, CDR2 YYEEEE. With V trimmed by 0 bases and J by 6 bases, 9 bases remained unmatched. The CDR3 has 17 residues. The CDR3 sequence: CASSLDYRGLRAGELFF. CDR3 nucleotide sequence: TGTGCCAGCAGCTTGGACTACAGGGGGCTCAGGGCCGGGGAGCTGTTTTTT.

This clone has just one count. The rearrangement joins TRBV6-2 or TRBV6-3 to TRBJ2-1; TRBD2 matches at 8 bases. The CDR3 spans 15 residues. Trimming at V came to 6 bases and at J to 1 base, leaving 5 bases not matched to a gene. Germline CDR1 and CDR2: MNHEY and SVGEGT. The CDR3 spells CASSDSGTSYNEQFF. DNA for the CDR3: TGTGCCAGCAGCGATAGCGGGACGTCCTACAATGAGCAGTTCTTC.

The chain uses TRBV6-1 and TRBJ1-2; no clear D gene. The CDR3 runs 12 residues. CDR1 MNHNS and CDR2 SASEGT come from the germline V gene. Trimming took off 3 bases at V and 8 bases at J, with 10 bases between the two ends. CDR3 DNA sequence: TGTGCCAGCAGTGACAGGAAGGCGGGCTACACCTTC. Protein: CASSDRKAGYTF.

The CDR3 loop reads CASSSQGFNYGYTF. The CDR3 region has the DNA TGTGCCAGCAGCTCACAGGGATTTAACTATGGCTACACCTTC. The chain joins TRBV5-6 to TRBJ1-2; D is possibly TRBD1 (6 bases). CDR3 length: 14 residues. Trimming took 3 bases from V and 1 from J, leaving 10 bases between them. The germline gives CDR1 SGHDT, CDR2 YYEEEE.

V usage is TRBV18 and J usage is TRBJ2-7; TRBD2 matches at 8 bases. J was trimmed by 2 bases and V by 0 bases; bases with no gene match: 6. Germline lookup yields CDR1 KGHSH and CDR2 LQKENI. The CDR3 totals 16 residues. The CDR3 loop reads CASSPPDQRGTYEQYF. The CDR3 bases are TGTGCCAGCTCACCACCCGACCAGCGGGGGACCTACGAGCAGTACTTC.

The rearrangement joins TRBV6-6 to TRBJ2-5; D is perhaps TRBD1 (6 bases). The CDR3 consists of 13 residues. CDR1 and CDR2 from the germline V gene are MNHNY and SVGAGI (reference sequence). V gave up 2 bases and J gave up 5 bases, with 9 bases separating them. The CDR3 bases are TGTGCCAGCAGTTACGGGGGCGGTGAGACCCAGTACTTC. Amino acid sequence: CASSYGGGETQYF.

This chain links TRBV2 with TRBJ2-7; possibly TRBD2 for D (6 bases). The V end lost 0 bases, the J end lost 3 bases, and 15 bases lay between the germline ends. The CDR3 consists of 16 residues. Germline V lookup: CDR1 SNHLY, CDR2 FYNNEI. The CDR3 loop reads CASSEAMPVGGYEQYF. The CDR3, as DNA: TGTGCCAGCAGTGAAGCGATGCCAGTGGGGGGCTACGAGCAGTACTTC.

V and J are TRBV4-2 and TRBJ2-1; D is undetermined. The CDR3 has 17 residues. The ends were cut back, 1 base at V and 0 bases at J, with 13 bases in the middle. Germline V gene sequence: CDR1 LGHNA, CDR2 YNFKEQ. In DNA, the CDR3 is TGTGCCAGCAGCCAAGTAGGCGGCAAGAGCTCCTACAATGAGCAGTTCTTC. Translating gives CASSQVGGKSSYNEQFF.

This clone has only one observation. The chain links TRBV19 to TRBJ2-3, with TRBD1 matching 10 bases. Germline trimming cut 5 bases from V and 4 bases from J; bases unmatched to any gene: 9. The V gene's germline CDR1 is LNHDA and CDR2 SQIVND (reference sequence). CDR3 size: 16 residues. DNA of the CDR3: TGTGCCAGTAGTCCCGGGACAGGGGTTCGGGCAGATACGCAGTATTTT. It codes for CASSPGTGVRADTQYF.

This clone was picked up one time. The chain has TRBV28 and TRBJ1-2, with 10 bases that match TRBD1. J was trimmed by 4 bases and V by 3 bases; bases with no gene match: 2. Germline CDR1 MDHEN, CDR2 SYDVKM. CDR3 size: 14 residues. The CDR3 nucleotides are TGTGCCAGCAGTTTCGGGACAGGGGCCTATGGCTACACCTTC. Its protein product is CASSFGTGAYGYTF.

The chain joins TRBV7-9 to TRBJ2-3; D not resolved. CDR1 and CDR2 (germline): SEHNR, FQNEAQ (reference sequence). CDR3 length: 12 residues. The V gene lost 5 bases and the J gene lost 6 bases, with 9 bases spanning the gap. The chain's CDR3 is CASSPNLDTQYF. The CDR3 coding sequence is TGTGCCAGCAGCCCTAACTTGGATACGCAGTATTTT.

The chain uses TRBV27 and TRBJ2-3, with 7 bases that match TRBD2. Trimming at V came to 7 bases and at J to 0 bases, leaving 10 bases not matched to a gene. The length of the CDR3 is 16 residues. The V gene's germline CDR1 is MNHEY and CDR2 SMNVEV (reference sequence). The CDR3 spells CASKWLAETSTDTQYF. The CDR3 DNA is TGTGCCAGCAAGTGGCTAGCGGAAACTAGCACAGATACGCAGTATTTT.

The chain couples TRBV12-5 to TRBJ2-6; 10 bases fit TRBD1. After removal of 3 bases from V and 2 bases from J, the junction contained 10 bases not matched to a gene. The germline V gene encodes CDR1 LGHNT and CDR2 FRNRAP. The CDR3 consists of 19 residues. CDR3 nucleotide sequence: TGTGCTAGTGGTTTCACAACCGTGGACAGGGGGACTGGGGCCAACGTCCTGACTTTC. This sequence encodes CASGFTTVDRGTGANVLTF.

This chain joins TRBV14 and TRBJ2-7, with D possibly matching TRBD2 (6 bases). Germline CDR1 and CDR2: SGHDN and FVKESK. The CDR3 loop spans 17 amino acids. Trimming removed 4 bases at V and 0 bases at J, with 19 bases between. In DNA, the CDR3 is TGTGCCAGCAGCCCGGACGGAGGGCCGCTACTCTCCTACGAGCAGTACTTC. Protein sequence: CASSPDGGPLLSYEQYF.

Here the CDR3 reads CASSPGQGARLNSPLHF. As DNA, the CDR3 is TGTGCCAGCAGTCCCGGACAGGGGGCCCGCCTAAATTCACCCCTCCACTTT. This chain links TRBV6-2 or TRBV6-3 with TRBJ1-6; 11 nucleotides match TRBD1. The CDR3 spans 17 residues. With 5 bases clipped from V and 7 bases from J, the junction kept 10 bases outside the gene matches. The V gene's germline CDR1 is MNHEY and CDR2 SVGEGT.

The CDR3 loop reads CATSRGLQVGVGNQPQHF. CDR3 DNA sequence: TGTGCCACCAGCAGAGGGCTTCAGGTCGGGGTTGGCAATCAGCCCCAGCATTTT. The rearrangement uses TRBV15 and TRBJ1-5; D is undetermined. This CDR3 is built from 18 residues. Germline lookup yields CDR1 LNHNV and CDR2 YYDKDF (reference sequence). V was shortened by 1 base and J by 2 bases, with 18 bases between the two germline ends.

This chain uses TRBV29-1 with TRBJ2-1; 7 bases match TRBD1. This CDR3 has 16 amino acids. Looked up from germline, CDR1 is SQVTM and CDR2 is ANQGSEA. V was clipped by 7 bases and J by 2 bases; unmatched bases: 14. Here the CDR3 reads CSASGSGQFAYNEQFF. The CDR3 nucleotides are TGCAGCGCAAGTGGATCGGGACAGTTTGCCTACAATGAGCAGTTCTTC.

The chain combines TRBV29-1 with TRBJ2-3; TRBD2 matches at 7 bases. V was clipped by 3 bases and J by 2 bases; unmatched bases: 14. Looked up from germline, CDR1 is SQVTM and CDR2 is ANQGSEA. This CDR3 is 17 amino acids long. The CDR3 reads CSVDKGAGEQITDTQYF. CDR3 bases: TGCAGCGTTGATAAAGGGGCGGGAGAGCAGATCACAGATACGCAGTATTTT.

The chain recombines TRBV23-1 with TRBJ2-5; 14 nucleotides align to TRBD2. TRBV23-1 is an open reading frame whose function is uncertain. The ends lost 4 bases at V and 5 bases at J; junction bases unmatched: 12. The length of the CDR3 is 18 residues. The CDR3 here is CASSLGLAGEGPWETQYF. CDR3 nucleotide sequence: TGCGCCAGCAGTCTGGGACTAGCGGGAGAGGGCCCTTGGGAGACCCAGTACTTC.

The V call is TRBV1, the J call TRBJ2-3; no check of the table's D call, TRBD2, against the DNA was made. TRBV1 is a recognized pseudogene. CDR3 length: 17 residues. CDR3: CTSSQDRLAANTDTQYF. Written as DNA, the CDR3 is TGCACCAGCAGCCAAGATCGTCTAGCGGCGAACACAGATACGCAGTATTTT.

The chain couples TRBV27 to TRBJ1-2; weak D call: TRBD1 (5 bases). This CDR3 has 12 amino acids. V was cut by 5 bases and J by 4 bases, with 8 bases left in between. CDR1 and CDR2 (germline): MNHEY, SMNVEV (reference sequence). CDR3 region: CASSPGGYGYTF. For the CDR3, the DNA is TGTGCCAGCAGTCCGGGGGGCTATGGCTACACCTTC.

The V gene is TRBV6-2 or TRBV6-3, the J gene TRBJ1-5; a possible D gene is TRBD1 (5 bases). The CDR3 has 16 residues. Germline CDR1 MNHEY, CDR2 SVGEGT. Trimming took 2 bases from V and 4 from J, leaving 15 bases between them. This chain's CDR3 is CASSYGLAGGNQPQHF. The DNA of the CDR3 is TGTGCCAGCAGTTACGGGCTGGCGGGGGGGAATCAGCCCCAGCATTTT.

V usage is TRBV4-3 and J usage is TRBJ2-4; D is perhaps TRBD2 (5 bases). V lost 2 bases to trimming and J lost 1 base, with 27 bases between them. The CDR3 sequence is 21 residues long. Germline V gene lookup returns CDR1 LGHNA and CDR2 YSLEER. CDR3 sequence (DNA): TGCGCCAGCAGCCAACGGGCCGCCACGAGCGGAGTTAGTCCGGCCAAAAACATTCAGTACTTC. Encoded protein: CASSQRAATSGVSPAKNIQYF.

This clone came up once. This chain uses TRBV5-1 with TRBJ2-1; tentative D call: TRBD1 (6 bases). Trimming took off 4 bases at V and 0 bases at J, with 14 bases between the two ends. The CDR3 runs 16 residues. CDR1 and CDR2 from the germline V gene are SGHRS and YFSETQ. The CDR3 loop is CASSRDTSSSYNEQFF. CDR3 nucleotide sequence: TGCGCCAGCAGCCGGGACACCTCTAGCTCCTACAATGAGCAGTTCTTC. Full variable domain (outside the CDR3, taken from reference TRBV5-1 and TRBJ2-1): KAGVTQTPRYLIKTRGQQVTLSCSPISGHRSVSWYQQTPGQGLQFLFEYFSETQRNKGNFPGRFSGRQFSNSRSEMNVSTLELGDSALYLCASSRDTSSSYNEQFFGPGTRLTVL.

This chain uses TRBV7-9 with TRBJ2-1, with 8 bases aligning to TRBD1. Trimming took 4 bases from V and 8 from J; bases not matched to a gene: 10. Per germline, CDR1 SEHNR and CDR2 FQNEAQ (reference sequence). This CDR3 is built from 15 residues. This chain's CDR3 is CASSYGQGAGDEQFF. CDR3 coding DNA: TGTGCCAGCAGCTACGGTCAGGGGGCAGGCGATGAGCAGTTCTTC.

V gene TRBV6-5 combines with J gene TRBJ1-2; D unclear. The CDR3 has 14 amino acids. V was clipped by 7 bases and J by 0 bases, with 12 bases between them. Germline V CDR1 and CDR2: MNHEY, SVGAGI. The CDR3 DNA reads TGTGCCAGCACCCCTTTCGGGGCTAACTATGGCTACACCTTC. It specifies CASTPFGANYGYTF.

V usage is TRBV30 and J usage is TRBJ2-3, with TRBD2 matching 10 bases. The CDR3 is 16 amino acids. Trimming cost V 6 bases and J 2 bases; bases outside gene matches: 11. CDR1 is GTSNPN, CDR2 SVGIG, per germline (reference sequence). DNA for the CDR3: TGTGCCTGCGGACTAGCGGCGGCCCCTCCCACAGATACGCAGTATTTT. This translates into CACGLAAAPPTDTQYF. Together with reference TRBV30 and TRBJ2-3, the CDR3 gives the full variable domain: SQTIHQWPATLVQPVGSPLSLECTVEGTSNPNLYWYRQAAGRGLQLLFYSVGIGQISSEVPQNLSASRPQDRQFILSSKKLLLSDSGFYLCACGLAAAPPTDTQYFGPGTRLTVL.

The rearrangement uses TRBV6-5 and TRBJ2-1; 13 bases match TRBD2. V was clipped by 6 bases and J by 9 bases; unmatched bases: 8. The length of the CDR3 is 15 residues. Germline values: CDR1 MNHEY, CDR2 SVGAGI. The CDR3 DNA reads as TGTGCCAGCAGCCCCGGACTAGCGGGGGTGGGTGAGCAGTTCTTC. Its translation is CASSPGLAGVGEQFF.